What follows are 13 T cell receptor beta chains derived from one specimen sequenced in a study of blood T cell repertoires in COVID-19 (TCRdb year 2020). The library came from the immunoSEQ multiplex PCR assay. As stored in TCRdb, this immuneACCESS dataset retains in-frame rearrangements with V and J assigned. A fraction of the clones does not appear; measured against another copy, unresolved V genes explain less than half of the discrepancy, and the remainder lacks a known reason. This sample holds roughly 290,000 clones; around 90% were observed only once. Of the sample, about 1.7% falls within the top ten clones. Material for sequencing was PBMCs or T cells enriched from blood (not recorded which). These receptors were obtained from a woman aged 35 to 49 who had recovered from COVID-19.

The chain has TRBV19 and TRBJ1-1, with 10 bases matching TRBD1. CDR1 is LNHDA and CDR2 is SQIVND in the germline V gene (reference sequence). The ends lost 7 bases at V and 6 bases at J; junction bases unmatched: 11. The CDR3 spans 15 residues. The CDR3 here is CASTPVGTGAAEAFF. CDR3 bases: TGTGCCAGTACCCCCGTCGGGACAGGGGCTGCTGAAGCTTTCTTT.

This chain connects TRBV5-1 to TRBJ2-3; D possibly corresponds to TRBD2 (6 bases). The CDR3 has 15 amino acids. V gave up 6 bases and J gave up 0 bases, with 14 bases separating them. CDR1 is SGHRS and CDR2 is YFSETQ in the germline V gene. The CDR3 here is CASTRDFTSTDTQYF. CDR3 coding DNA: TGCGCCAGCACCAGGGACTTCACTAGCACAGATACGCAGTATTTT.

This clone has a handful of counts. The chain is built from TRBV5-6 and TRBJ2-2; D is ambiguous. The germline CDR1 and CDR2 sequences are SGHDT and YYEEEE. Trimming shortened V by 5 bases and J by 7 bases, and 15 bases separated the two germline ends. This CDR3 is 14 amino acids long. CDR3 region: CASSPPVHDGELFF. CDR3 sequence (DNA): TGTGCCAGCAGTCCTCCAGTTCATGACGGGGAGCTGTTTTTT. The whole variable domain, remainder taken from reference TRBV5-6 and TRBJ2-2, is DAGVTQSPTHLIKTRGQQVTLRCSPKSGHDTVSWYQQALGQGPQFIFQYYEEEERQRGNFPDRFSGHQFPNYSSELNVNALLLGDSALYLCASSPPVHDGELFFGEGSRLTVL.

This rearrangement joins TRBV5-1 to TRBJ1-6, with D hard to call. Trimming pared 0 bases from V and 9 bases from J, leaving 16 bases between. Per germline, CDR1 SGHRS and CDR2 YFSETQ. The CDR3 spans 16 residues. In DNA form, the CDR3 reads TGCGCCAGCAGCTTGGGGACGCGGGCAGCGCTTTCACCCCTCCACTTT. Translation: CASSLGTRAALSPLHF.

This chain connects TRBV19 to TRBJ1-5, with 10 bases lining up with TRBD1. The CDR3 is made up of 15 amino acids. CDR1 is LNHDA, CDR2 SQIVND, per germline (reference sequence). The junction had 7 bases not matched to a gene; V was cut back by 7 bases and J by 4 bases. The CDR3 sequence: CASTTDRGPNQPQHF. For the CDR3, the DNA is TGTGCCAGTACCACTGACAGGGGGCCTAATCAGCCCCAGCATTTT.

The chain uses TRBV6-5 and TRBJ2-3; D may be TRBD2 (5 bases). Deletions cut 6 bases from V and 3 bases from J, with 16 bases between. Germline assignment: CDR1 MNHEY and CDR2 SVGAGI. CDR3 length equals 15 residues. The CDR3 region is CASRDSRLRTDTQYF. The CDR3 coding sequence is TGTGCCAGCAGAGACTCGAGACTAAGGACAGATACGCAGTATTTT.

This chain joins TRBV9 and TRBJ2-3; 10 nucleotides line up with TRBD2. The CDR3 length is 17 residues. Per germline, CDR1 SGDLS and CDR2 YYNGEE. With 4 bases clipped from V and 1 base from J, the junction kept 9 bases outside the gene matches. CDR3 coding DNA: TGTGCCAGCAGCTACGGACTAGCGGCGGGGGGCACAGATACGCAGTATTTT. The encoded protein is CASSYGLAAGGTDTQYF.

The J gene is TRBJ1-1, the V gene TRBV9, with D unresolved. From germline, CDR1 is SGDLS and CDR2 YYNGEE. Trimming took 0 bases from V and 1 from J, leaving 10 bases between them. The CDR3 totals 15 residues. The CDR3 nucleotides read TGTGCCAGCAGCGTAGGAGGCCCGGGGAACACTGAAGCTTTCTTT. This translates into CASSVGGPGNTEAFF.

The chain couples TRBV10-2 to TRBJ2-5; 8 bases are shared with TRBD2. V shed 6 bases, J shed 4 bases, and the junction held 10 bases outside the gene matches. Per the germline V gene, CDR1 is WSHSY and CDR2 is SAAADI. The CDR3 loop spans 15 amino acids. DNA of the CDR3: TGCGCCAGCAGGGTGACTAGCGATAGGCCAGAGACCCAGTACTTC. It is translated as CASRVTSDRPETQYF.

The J gene is TRBJ1-1, the V gene TRBV2; 8 bases align to TRBD1. V trimming: 6 bases; J trimming: 2 bases; junction bases outside the gene matches: 11. CDR3 length: 16 residues. CDR1 is SNHLY, CDR2 FYNNEI, per germline. CDR3 in amino acids: CASRDRGWEGNTEAFF. CDR3 DNA: TGTGCCAGCAGAGACAGGGGATGGGAGGGTAACACTGAAGCTTTCTTT.

The chain uses TRBV4-3 and TRBJ2-1, with 12 bases that match TRBD1. CDR1 and CDR2 from the germline V gene are LGHNA and YSLEER. V was clipped by 3 bases and J by 8 bases; unmatched bases: 8. The CDR3 has 16 residues. CDR3 amino acids: CASSQVPGQGADEQFF. The CDR3 nucleotides read TGCGCCAGCAGCCAGGTCCCGGGACAGGGGGCCGATGAGCAGTTCTTC.

The gene calls are TRBV5-1 and TRBJ2-7, with 9 bases that match TRBD1. This CDR3 is 15 amino acids long. Per germline, CDR1 SGHRS and CDR2 YFSETQ. After removal of 5 bases from V and 1 base from J, the junction contained 7 bases not matched to a gene. CDR3 amino acids: CASRLGQGRSYEQYF. CDR3 nucleotides: TGCGCCAGCAGACTAGGACAGGGGAGGTCCTACGAGCAGTACTTC.

This chain connects TRBV7-3 to TRBJ2-3; 8 bases agree with TRBD2. Germline V lookup: CDR1 SGHTA, CDR2 FQGTGA. CDR3 length equals 16 residues. The J segment lost 2 bases and the V segment lost 1 base, leaving 5 bases of the junction unmatched. The CDR3: CASSLIPGGPTDTQYF. For the CDR3, the DNA is TGTGCCAGCAGCTTAATACCGGGGGGGCCCACAGATACGCAGTATTTT. Using reference TRBV7-3 and TRBJ2-3 for the parts outside the CDR3, the full variable domain is GAGVSQTPSNKVTEKGKYVELRCDPISGHTALYWYRQSLGQGPEFLIYFQGTGAADDSGLPNDRFFAVRPEGSVSTLKIQRTERGDSAVYLCASSLIPGGPTDTQYFGPGTRLTVL.